This entry features one TCR beta chain sequence. These data originate in a study of T cell changes during pregnancy in multiple sclerosis. The CDR3 spans 15 residues. The germline V gene has CDR1 SGHVS and CDR2 FQNEAQ. The V gene lost 1 base and the J gene lost 2 bases, with 11 bases spanning the gap. Assay used: immunoSEQ multiplex PCR; TCRdb lists only in-frame clones, some missing. The sample has around 45,000 clones, 80% to 95% seen once. Sequenced material: CD4+ T cells from peripheral blood mononuclear cells, taken before pregnancy. The chain recombines TRBV7-8 with TRBJ1-2; no clear D. The sequence came from a female donor with multiple sclerosis, enrolled in a pregnancy study. The CDR3 loop is CASSLGQWANYGYTF. The CDR3 region has the DNA TGTGCCAGCAGCTTAGGGCAGTGGGCAAACTATGGCTACACCTTC.